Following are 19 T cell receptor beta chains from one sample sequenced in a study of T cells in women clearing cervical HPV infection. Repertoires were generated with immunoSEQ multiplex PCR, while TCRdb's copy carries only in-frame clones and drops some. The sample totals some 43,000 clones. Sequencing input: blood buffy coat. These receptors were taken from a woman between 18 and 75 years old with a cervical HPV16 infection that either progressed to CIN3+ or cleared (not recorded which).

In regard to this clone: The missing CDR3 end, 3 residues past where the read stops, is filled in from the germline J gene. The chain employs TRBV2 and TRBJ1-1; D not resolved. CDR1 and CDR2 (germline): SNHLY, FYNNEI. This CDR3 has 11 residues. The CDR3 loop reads CASNAETEAFF. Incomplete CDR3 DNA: TGTGCCAGCAACGCAGAAACAGAA.

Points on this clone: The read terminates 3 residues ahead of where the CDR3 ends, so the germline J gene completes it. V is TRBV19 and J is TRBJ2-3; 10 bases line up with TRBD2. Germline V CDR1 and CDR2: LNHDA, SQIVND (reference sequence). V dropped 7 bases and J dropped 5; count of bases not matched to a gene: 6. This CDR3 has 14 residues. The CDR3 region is CASKAGTSVDTQYF. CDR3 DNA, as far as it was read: TGTGCCAGTAAAGCCGGGACTAGCGTAGATACG.

Partial CDR3 DNA: TGTGCCAGCAGCTACACAGGGGGC. Residues: CASSYTGG. The whole CDR3 sequence is CASSYTGGYTF. The chain is built from TRBV5-6 and TRBJ1-2; D might be TRBD1 (6 bases). The CDR3 end lies 3 residues beyond the end of the read and is filled in from the germline J gene. Germline CDR1 reads SGHDT; CDR2 reads YYEEEE. This CDR3 comprises 11 residues.

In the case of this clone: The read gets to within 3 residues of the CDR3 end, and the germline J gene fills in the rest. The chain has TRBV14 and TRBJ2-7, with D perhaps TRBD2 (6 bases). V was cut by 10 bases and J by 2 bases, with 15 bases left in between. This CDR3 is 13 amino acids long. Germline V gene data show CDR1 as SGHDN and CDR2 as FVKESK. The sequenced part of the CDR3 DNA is TGTGCCACGGCGGGGCAGCCTGCCTACGAG. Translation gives CATAGQPAYE. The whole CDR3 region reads CATAGQPAYEQYF.

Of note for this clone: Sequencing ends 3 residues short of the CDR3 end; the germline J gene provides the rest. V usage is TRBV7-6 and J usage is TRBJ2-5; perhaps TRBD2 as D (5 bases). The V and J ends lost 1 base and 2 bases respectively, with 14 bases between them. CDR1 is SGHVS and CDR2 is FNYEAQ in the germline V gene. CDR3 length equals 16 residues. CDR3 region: CASSLGWASRQETQYF. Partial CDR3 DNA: TGTGCCAGCAGCTTAGGGTGGGCTAGCCGGCAAGAGACC.

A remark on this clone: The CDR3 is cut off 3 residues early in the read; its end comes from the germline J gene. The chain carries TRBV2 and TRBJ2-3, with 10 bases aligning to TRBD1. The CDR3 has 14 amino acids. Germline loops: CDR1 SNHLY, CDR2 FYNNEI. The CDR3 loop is CASSRQGANQPQYF. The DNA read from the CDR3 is TGTGCCAGCAGTCGACAGGGGGCCAATCAGCCG.

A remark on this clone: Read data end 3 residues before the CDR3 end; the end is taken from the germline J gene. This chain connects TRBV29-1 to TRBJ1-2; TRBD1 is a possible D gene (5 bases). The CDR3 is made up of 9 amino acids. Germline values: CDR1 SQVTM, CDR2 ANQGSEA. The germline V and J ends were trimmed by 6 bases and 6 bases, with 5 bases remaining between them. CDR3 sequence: CSVGDGYTF. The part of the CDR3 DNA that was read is TGCAGCGTAGGGGATGGC.

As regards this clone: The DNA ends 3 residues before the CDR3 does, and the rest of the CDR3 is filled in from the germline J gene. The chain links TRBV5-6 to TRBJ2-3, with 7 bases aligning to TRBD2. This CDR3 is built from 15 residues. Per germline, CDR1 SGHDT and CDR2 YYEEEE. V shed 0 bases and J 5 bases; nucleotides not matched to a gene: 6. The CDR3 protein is CASSLVGTIRDTQYF. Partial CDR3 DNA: TGTGCCAGCAGCTTGGTGGGGACTATACGAGATACG.

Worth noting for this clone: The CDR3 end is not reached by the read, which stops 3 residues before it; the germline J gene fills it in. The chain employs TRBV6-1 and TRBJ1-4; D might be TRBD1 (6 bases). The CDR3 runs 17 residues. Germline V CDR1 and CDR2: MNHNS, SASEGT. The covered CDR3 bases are TGTGCCAGCAGTGAAGTTTTGGGGGCAGGGTCAAGGTCACCA. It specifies CASSEVLGAGSRSP. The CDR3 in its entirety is CASSEVLGAGSRSPLFF.

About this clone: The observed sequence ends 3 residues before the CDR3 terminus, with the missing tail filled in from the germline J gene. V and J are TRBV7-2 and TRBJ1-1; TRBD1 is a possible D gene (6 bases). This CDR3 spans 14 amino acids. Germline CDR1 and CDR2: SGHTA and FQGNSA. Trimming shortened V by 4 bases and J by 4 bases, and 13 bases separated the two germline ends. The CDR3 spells CASSWTVTGTEAFF. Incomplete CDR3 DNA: TGTGCCAGCAGCTGGACAGTTACAGGCACTGAA.

CDR3 sequence reads: CASSEVLAIRETQYF. CDR3 DNA (partial): TGTGCCAGCAGTGAAGTACTAGCGATAAGAGAGACC. The chain employs TRBV6-1 and TRBJ2-5; TRBD2 aligns across 7 bases. The read is 3 residues too short to cover the CDR3 end, so that end is filled in from the germline J gene. V lost 1 base, J lost 4 bases, and 6 bases stayed unmatched. Germline-derived CDR1 and CDR2 are MNHNS and SASEGT. The CDR3 totals 15 residues.

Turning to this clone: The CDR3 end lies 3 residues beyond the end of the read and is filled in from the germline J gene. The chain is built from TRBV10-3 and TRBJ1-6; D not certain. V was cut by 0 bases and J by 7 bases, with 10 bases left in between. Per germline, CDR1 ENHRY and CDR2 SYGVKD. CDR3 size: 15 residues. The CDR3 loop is CAISESFQANSPLHF. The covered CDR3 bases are TGTGCCATCAGTGAGTCTTTCCAGGCGAATTCACCC.

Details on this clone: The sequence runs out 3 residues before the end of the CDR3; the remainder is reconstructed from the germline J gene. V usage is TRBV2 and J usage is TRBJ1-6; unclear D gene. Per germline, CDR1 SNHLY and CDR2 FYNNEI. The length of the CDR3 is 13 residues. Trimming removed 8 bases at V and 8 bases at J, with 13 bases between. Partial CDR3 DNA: TGTGCCAGCCTGATGAGTGCGGATTCACCC. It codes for CASLMSADSP. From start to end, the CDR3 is CASLMSADSPLHF.

The DNA read from the CDR3 is TGTGCCAGCAGTGAACGGTTTTTTGGTAGCAATCAGCCC. Translated: CASSERFFGSNQP. The complete CDR3 sequence is CASSERFFGSNQPQHF. The V gene is TRBV6-1, the J gene TRBJ1-5; no firm D call. The missing CDR3 end, 3 residues past where the read stops, is filled in from the germline J gene. V lost 2 bases to trimming and J lost 0 bases, with 11 bases between them. The CDR3 is 16 amino acids. The V gene's germline CDR1 is MNHNS and CDR2 SASEGT.

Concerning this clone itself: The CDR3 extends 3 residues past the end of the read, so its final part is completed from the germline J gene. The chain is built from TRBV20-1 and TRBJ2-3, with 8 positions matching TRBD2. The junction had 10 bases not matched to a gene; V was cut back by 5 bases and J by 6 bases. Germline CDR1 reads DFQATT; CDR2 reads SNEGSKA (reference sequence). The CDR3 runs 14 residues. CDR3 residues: CSAPGLEERDTQYF. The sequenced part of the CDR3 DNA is TGCAGTGCTCCGGGACTAGAAGAAAGGGATACG.

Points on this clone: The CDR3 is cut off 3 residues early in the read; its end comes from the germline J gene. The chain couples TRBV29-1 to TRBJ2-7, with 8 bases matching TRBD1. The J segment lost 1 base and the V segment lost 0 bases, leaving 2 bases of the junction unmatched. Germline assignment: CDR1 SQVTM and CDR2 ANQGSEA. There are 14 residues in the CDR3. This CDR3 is CSVEDGQGSYEQYF. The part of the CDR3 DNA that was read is TGCAGCGTTGAAGATGGACAGGGATCCTACGAG.

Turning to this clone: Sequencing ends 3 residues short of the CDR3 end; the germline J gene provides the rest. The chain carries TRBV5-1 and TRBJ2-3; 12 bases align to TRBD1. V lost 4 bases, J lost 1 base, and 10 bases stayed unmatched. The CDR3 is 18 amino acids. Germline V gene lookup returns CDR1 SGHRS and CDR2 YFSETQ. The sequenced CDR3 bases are TGCGCCAGCAGCGCGACCGGGACAGGGGGCATCGGCACAGATACG. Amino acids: CASSATGTGGIGTDT. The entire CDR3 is CASSATGTGGIGTDTQYF.

CDR3 region: CASSSQRASNSPLHF. The covered CDR3 bases are TGTGCCAGCAGCTCACAGAGGGCCTCCAATTCACCC. V usage is TRBV7-9 and J usage is TRBJ1-6, with D uncertain. The observed sequence ends 3 residues before the CDR3 terminus, with the missing tail filled in from the germline J gene. Germline V gene sequence: CDR1 SEHNR, CDR2 FQNEAQ (reference sequence). V lost 4 bases and J 7 bases, leaving 14 bases between the germline ends. The CDR3 runs to 15 residues.

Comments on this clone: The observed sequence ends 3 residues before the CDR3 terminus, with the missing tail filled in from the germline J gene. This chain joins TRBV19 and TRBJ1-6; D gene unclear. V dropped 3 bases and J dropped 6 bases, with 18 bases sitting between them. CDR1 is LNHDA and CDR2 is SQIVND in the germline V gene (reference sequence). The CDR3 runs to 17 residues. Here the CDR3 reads CASSMLGPGDVNSPLHF. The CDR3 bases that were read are TGTGCCAGTAGTATGTTGGGCCCAGGAGACGTTAATTCACCC.